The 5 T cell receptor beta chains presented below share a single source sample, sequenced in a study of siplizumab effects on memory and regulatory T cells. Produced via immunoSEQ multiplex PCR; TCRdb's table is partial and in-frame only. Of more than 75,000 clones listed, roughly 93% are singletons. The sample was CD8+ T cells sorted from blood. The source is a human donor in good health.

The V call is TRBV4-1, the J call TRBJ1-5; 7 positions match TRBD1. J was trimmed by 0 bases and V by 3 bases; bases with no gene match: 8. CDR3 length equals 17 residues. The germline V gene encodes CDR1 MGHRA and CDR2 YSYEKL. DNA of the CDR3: TGCGCCAGCAGCCATCCGCGGGACAGTCATAGCAATCAGCCCCAGCATTTT. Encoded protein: CASSHPRDSHSNQPQHF.

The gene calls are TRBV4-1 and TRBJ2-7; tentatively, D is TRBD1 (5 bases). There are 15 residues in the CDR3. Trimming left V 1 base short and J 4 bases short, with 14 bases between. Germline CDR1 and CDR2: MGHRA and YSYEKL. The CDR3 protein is CASSQGAGLKYEQYF. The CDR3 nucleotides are TGCGCCAGCAGCCAAGGTGCAGGGTTAAAGTACGAGCAGTACTTC.

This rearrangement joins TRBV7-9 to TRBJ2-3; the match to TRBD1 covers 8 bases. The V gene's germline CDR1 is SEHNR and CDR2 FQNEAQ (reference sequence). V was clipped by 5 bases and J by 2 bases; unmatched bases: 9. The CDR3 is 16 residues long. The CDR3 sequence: CASSDLKDRATDTQYF. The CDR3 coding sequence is TGTGCCAGCAGCGATTTAAAGGACAGGGCCACAGATACGCAGTATTTT.

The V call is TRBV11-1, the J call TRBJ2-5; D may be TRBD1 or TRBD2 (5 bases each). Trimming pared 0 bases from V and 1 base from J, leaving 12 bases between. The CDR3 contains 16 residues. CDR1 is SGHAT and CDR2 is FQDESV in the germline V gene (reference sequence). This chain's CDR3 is CASSLAPPGGQETQYF. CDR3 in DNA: TGTGCCAGCAGCTTAGCCCCCCCTGGGGGCCAAGAGACCCAGTACTTC.

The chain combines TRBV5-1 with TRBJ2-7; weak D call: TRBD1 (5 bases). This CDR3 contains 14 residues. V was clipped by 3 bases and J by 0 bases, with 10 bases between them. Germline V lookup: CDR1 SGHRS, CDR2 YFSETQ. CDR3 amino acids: CASSSGQTSYEQYF. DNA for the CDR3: TGCGCCAGCAGCTCCGGACAAACCTCCTACGAGCAGTACTTC.